These T cell receptor beta chains were read from a single sample in a study of OX40 agonist ivuxolimab in advanced cancers. Sequencing was performed with immunoSEQ multiplex PCR; in TCRdb, only in-frame clones are kept and a portion is missing. The sample holds about 50,000 clones; 90% to 95% are singletons and the top ten take almost 25%. The sequences come from CD4+ or CD8+ T cells sorted from blood, collected in a trial of the OX40 agonist ivuxolimab. The receptor set was obtained from an adult with an advanced solid tumor such as melanoma, head and neck, liver or kidney cancer. Each CDR3 is given with its conserved first and last residue. Each record gives: CDR3 DNA, CDR3 protein, clone size, V gene, D gene, J gene. The D gene is left open where the match is weak. Part of the rows lack a size; the others show once, few, many or a class for expanded clones.

DNA: TGTGCCAGCAGCCCCCGGGACAGGGTAAGGTCTGAAGCTTTCTTT
CDR3: CASSPRDRVRSEAFF
size: NA
V: TRBV7-8
D: TRBD1
J: TRBJ1-1

DNA: TGTGCCAGCAGCTCCGGGACAGCCCCGGACTATGGCTACACCTTC
CDR3: CASSSGTAPDYGYTF
size: NA
V: TRBV5-5
D: TRBD1
J: TRBJ1-2

DNA: TGTGCCAGCAGCTTAGACCTAACCGAGCAGTACTTC
CDR3: CASSLDLTEQYF
size: once
V: TRBV7-6
D: NA
J: TRBJ2-7

DNA: TGTGCCAGCGCCCCCGGGCCCCTTAACTATGGCTACACCTTC
CDR3: CASAPGPLNYGYTF
size: NA
V: TRBV27
D: NA
J: TRBJ1-2

DNA: TGTGCCAGCGGGAAGATCAGCGGGAACACAGATACGCAGTATTTT
CDR3: CASGKISGNTDTQYF
size: NA
V: TRBV9
D: TRBD2
J: TRBJ2-3

DNA: TGTGCCATCAGTGACCCGGGGAAACAGTCCTACGAGCAGTACTTC
CDR3: CAISDPGKQSYEQYF
size: many
V: TRBV10-3
D: NA
J: TRBJ2-7

DNA: TGTGCCAGCAGACGAGGGGGAACCGGGGAGCTGTTTTTT
CDR3: CASRRGGTGELFF
size: few
V: TRBV25-1
D: NA
J: TRBJ2-2

DNA: TGTGCCAGCAGCTACCACCTGGGACTAGCGGGATTCGATGAGCAGTTCTTC
CDR3: CASSYHLGLAGFDEQFF
size: NA
V: TRBV7-9
D: TRBD2
J: TRBJ2-1

DNA: TGTGCCAGCAGCCCAGGGGGCTCGTACGAGCAGTACTTC
CDR3: CASSPGGSYEQYF
size: NA
V: TRBV7-9
D: TRBD1
J: TRBJ2-7

DNA: TGTGCCAGCAGCTGGACAGGCACGAGCACAGATACGCAGTATTTT
CDR3: CASSWTGTSTDTQYF
size: NA
V: TRBV28
D: TRBD1
J: TRBJ2-3

DNA: TGTGCCAGCAGCTCAGCAGGGTCCTACGAGCAGTACTTC
CDR3: CASSSAGSYEQYF
size: once
V: TRBV13
D: NA
J: TRBJ2-7

DNA: TGTGCCACCAGCAGCTCCCGCGGGCAGGGCGAAAATGAGCAGTTCTTC
CDR3: CATSSSRGQGENEQFF
size: NA
V: TRBV15
D: NA
J: TRBJ2-1

DNA: TGTGCCTGGAGTGACGGGAGCGGCTCCTACAATGAGCAGTTCTTC
CDR3: CAWSDGSGSYNEQFF
size: NA
V: TRBV30
D: NA
J: TRBJ2-1

DNA: TGCGCCAGCAGCCGGGGACAGGGGGATTTGGAGCAGTACTTC
CDR3: CASSRGQGDLEQYF
size: NA
V: TRBV4-3
D: TRBD1
J: TRBJ2-7

DNA: TGTGCCAGCAGGACAGGGGACTATGGCTACACCTTC
CDR3: CASRTGDYGYTF
size: NA
V: TRBV25-1
D: TRBD1
J: TRBJ1-2

DNA: TGTGCCATCAGTGCGGCGCAGGAATCAACTAATGAAAAACTGTTTTTT
CDR3: CAISAAQESTNEKLFF
size: few
V: TRBV10-3
D: NA
J: TRBJ1-4

DNA: TGCGCCAGCAGCTTGGGCGGGAGGGCGTTGACAGATACGCAGTATTTT
CDR3: CASSLGGRALTDTQYF
size: NA
V: TRBV5-1
D: TRBD2
J: TRBJ2-3

DNA: TGTGCCAGCCGCAGCGGGAGAGGCTACAATGAGCAGTTCTTC
CDR3: CASRSGRGYNEQFF
size: NA
V: TRBV28
D: TRBD2
J: TRBJ2-1

DNA: TGCGCCAGCAGCCAAGTGGCAAGTGCGGATGAGCAGTTCTTC
CDR3: CASSQVASADEQFF
size: NA
V: TRBV4-3
D: NA
J: TRBJ2-1

DNA: TGCGCCAGCAGCCAAGATCTCCTAGGGACCGTCTATGGCTACACCTTC
CDR3: CASSQDLLGTVYGYTF
size: NA
V: TRBV4-3
D: NA
J: TRBJ1-2

DNA: TGCGCCAGCAGCCAAGAACAGGGGCTAGGTCAAGAGACCCAGTACTTC
CDR3: CASSQEQGLGQETQYF
size: once
V: TRBV4-1
D: TRBD1
J: TRBJ2-5

DNA: TGTGCCAGCAGTCCGCGTGGGGGACAGGGCTCTAACTATGGCTACACCTTC
CDR3: CASSPRGGQGSNYGYTF
size: NA
V: TRBV28
D: TRBD1
J: TRBJ1-2

DNA: TGTGCTCCGTCAGCGAGGGGTCTTAGACGGGACAGGGAGGGTGTAGGGCTTATTGAGCAGTTCTTC
CDR3: CAPSARGLRRDREGVGLIEQFF
size: NA
V: TRBV2
D: TRBD1
J: TRBJ2-1

DNA: TGTGCCAGCAGTTACTCCCAGAACACTGAAGCTTTCTTT
CDR3: CASSYSQNTEAFF
size: NA
V: TRBV6-5
D: NA
J: TRBJ1-1

DNA: TGTGCCAGCAGCTTAGTGGCAGGGTTGACCTACAATGAGCAGTTCTTC
CDR3: CASSLVAGLTYNEQFF
size: NA
V: TRBV7-3
D: NA
J: TRBJ2-1

DNA: TGTGCCAGCAGCTTGGTTCAGCATACCTACGAGCAGTACTTC
CDR3: CASSLVQHTYEQYF
size: NA
V: TRBV5-6
D: NA
J: TRBJ2-7

DNA: TGTGCCAGCAGCTCAAACTACCGGTCGAACGAGCAGTACTTC
CDR3: CASSSNYRSNEQYF
size: NA
V: TRBV7-6
D: NA
J: TRBJ2-7

DNA: TGTGCCAGCAGCTTAGGTATGAGCTACACCTTC
CDR3: CASSLGMSYTF
size: few
V: TRBV7-9
D: NA
J: TRBJ1-2

DNA: TGTGCCAGCTCCTGGGGAGGGGGCGCGGAGCAGTTCTTC
CDR3: CASSWGGGAEQFF
size: few
V: TRBV9
D: NA
J: TRBJ2-1

DNA: TGTGCCAGCAGCTTACGTCCGTACAATGAGCAGTTCTTC
CDR3: CASSLRPYNEQFF
size: NA
V: TRBV11-2
D: NA
J: TRBJ2-1

DNA: TGTGCCAGCAGTTTCCATACCGGGGAGCTGTTTTTT
CDR3: CASSFHTGELFF
size: NA
V: TRBV27
D: NA
J: TRBJ2-2

DNA: TGTGCCAGCAGCGGACGGGGGACAGCATACGAGCAGTACTTC
CDR3: CASSGRGTAYEQYF
size: NA
V: TRBV9
D: NA
J: TRBJ2-7

DNA: TGTGCCAGCAGCCCTCAATCCAGGGAATGGGGCAATGAGCAGTTCTTC
CDR3: CASSPQSREWGNEQFF
size: once
V: TRBV7-9
D: NA
J: TRBJ2-1

DNA: TGTGCCAGCAGGGAAGTGGGGGAGAGTTACAATGAGCAGTTCTTC
CDR3: CASREVGESYNEQFF
size: NA
V: TRBV7-9
D: NA
J: TRBJ2-1

DNA: TGTGCCAGCAGTTTTGCTCAGCTCCGTAAGGAGCAGTTCTTC
CDR3: CASSFAQLRKEQFF
size: NA
V: TRBV28
D: NA
J: TRBJ2-1

DNA: TGCGCCAGCAGCTTGGCGTTAACAGGGGACACTTCGGAGCAGTTCTTC
CDR3: CASSLALTGDTSEQFF
size: NA
V: TRBV5-1
D: TRBD1
J: TRBJ2-1

DNA: TGCGCCAGCAGCCAAGACAGGTGGGGAGAGCAGTACTTC
CDR3: CASSQDRWGEQYF
size: NA
V: TRBV4-1
D: NA
J: TRBJ2-7

DNA: TGTGCCAGCAGCCCGGAGGACAGACGCACAGATACGCAGTATTTT
CDR3: CASSPEDRRTDTQYF
size: NA
V: TRBV7-2
D: NA
J: TRBJ2-3

DNA: TGTGCCAGCAGTTTCCGGGACGTCGGAAACACCATATATTTT
CDR3: CASSFRDVGNTIYF
size: NA
V: TRBV6-5
D: NA
J: TRBJ1-3

DNA: TGTGCCAGCAGTTTAGGGGGCAGGGGGAACATTCAGTACTTC
CDR3: CASSLGGRGNIQYF
size: NA
V: TRBV27
D: TRBD1
J: TRBJ2-4

DNA: TGTGCCAGCAGCTTGGAGGGGCCGGACACTGAAGCTTTCTTT
CDR3: CASSLEGPDTEAFF
size: NA
V: TRBV5-6
D: NA
J: TRBJ1-1

DNA: TGCGCCAGCAGCCTAACGGGTTTTCAGGGGGTCGAGCAGTACTTC
CDR3: CASSLTGFQGVEQYF
size: NA
V: TRBV5-1
D: TRBD1
J: TRBJ2-7

DNA: TGTGCCAGTAGCCGGATCGGGGCTTTGTACACTGAAGCTTTCTTT
CDR3: CASSRIGALYTEAFF
size: NA
V: TRBV19
D: NA
J: TRBJ1-1

DNA: TGTGCCACCAGCGGCTACAGGGGGCTTAGCAATCAGCCCCAGCATTTT
CDR3: CATSGYRGLSNQPQHF
size: NA
V: TRBV15
D: TRBD1
J: TRBJ1-5

DNA: TGTGCCAGCAGCTTACGTAGCGGGAGAGCAGAGACCCAGTACTTC
CDR3: CASSLRSGRAETQYF
size: NA
V: TRBV11-2
D: TRBD2
J: TRBJ2-5

DNA: TGTGCCAGTAGTATAGGAGACAGATACTACGAGCAGTACTTC
CDR3: CASSIGDRYYEQYF
size: NA
V: TRBV19
D: NA
J: TRBJ2-7

DNA: TGTGCCAGCAGGCAACAGGGAACTAATGAAAAACTGTTTTTT
CDR3: CASRQQGTNEKLFF
size: NA
V: TRBV6-5
D: NA
J: TRBJ1-4

DNA: TGTGCCAGCAGTTACTCTGTGGCGGACCAGTTCTTC
CDR3: CASSYSVADQFF
size: NA
V: TRBV6-5
D: NA
J: TRBJ2-1

DNA: TGCGCCAGCAGCTTGAATCGGGGGTGGGAGACCCAGTACTTC
CDR3: CASSLNRGWETQYF
size: NA
V: TRBV5-1
D: NA
J: TRBJ2-5

DNA: TGTGCCAGTACCCAGGGTGTGGTCAGCTCCTACAATGAGCAGTTCTTC
CDR3: CASTQGVVSSYNEQFF
size: NA
V: TRBV19
D: NA
J: TRBJ2-1

DNA: TGTGCCAGCAGTTTATTAGAGGCAGGGCGTTCGCGGGAGCAGTACTTC
CDR3: CASSLLEAGRSREQYF
size: NA
V: TRBV28
D: NA
J: TRBJ2-7